This T cell receptor beta chain was captured by sequencing in a study of cytomegalovirus exposure and HLA in healthy donors. The study ran its PCR with 60 Vbeta and 13 Jbeta primers. Assay used: immunoSEQ multiplex PCR; TCRdb lists only in-frame clones, some missing. The sample lists 130,000 to 150,000 clones; approximately 83% were seen once. Germline CDR1 and CDR2: MNHNS and SASEGT. The CDR3 is made up of 17 amino acids. The ends were cut back, 0 bases at V and 8 bases at J, with 22 bases in the middle. Findings and limits, study-wide: A later analysis reported that several of the most significant clusters appeared to be linked to common viral pathogens, among them Epstein-Barr virus.

As regards this clone: What it recognizes is unknown.

The sequenced sample consisted of PBMCs. V and J are TRBV6-1 and TRBJ1-2, with D possibly being TRBD1 (5 bases). The clonotype originates from a man in his forties in good health and CMV-seropositive. CDR3 bases: TGTGCCAGCAGTGAAGCTTCCTACGGGTGGGGCGCTGAGGGCTACACCTTC. It yields the protein CASSEASYGWGAEGYTF.